Following are 10 T cell receptor beta chains from one sample sequenced in a study of Ad26.COV2.S vaccination and SARS-CoV-2 variants. The treatment here: 15 to 20 received Ad26.COV2.S at low or high dose, single or two shots; about 5 received placebo; per-sample allocation not given. Repertoires come from day 63 after the first vaccine or placebo injection. Clones were sequenced by immunoSEQ multiplex PCR, and TCRdb holds only the in-frame ones, with some missing. The sample lists about 410,000 clones, about 89% seen once, with 1.9% in the top ten. This sample comprised peripheral blood, obtained in a trial of Ad26.COV2.S vaccine versus placebo. The receptors were sampled from a person aged 18-60 years who received the Ad26.COV2.S COVID-19 vaccine or a placebo.

The chain joins TRBV7-9 to TRBJ2-3; 11 bases agree with TRBD2. CDR1 and CDR2 (germline): SEHNR, FQNEAQ (reference sequence). The CDR3 spans 16 residues. The J segment lost 3 bases and the V segment lost 6 bases, leaving 8 bases of the junction unmatched. CDR3 coding DNA: TGTGCCAGCAGTTATACTAGGACTAGCGGGACAGATACGCAGTATTTT. Its translation is CASSYTRTSGTDTQYF.

The rearrangement links TRBV25-1 to TRBJ2-7, with 14 bases lining up with TRBD2. Germline V gene data show CDR1 as MGHDK and CDR2 as SYGVNS. The CDR3 loop spans 14 amino acids. V was clipped by 8 bases and J by 4 bases; unmatched bases: 4. CDR3 nucleotides: TGTGCCAGCGACGGGACTAGCGGGAGATACGAGCAGTACTTC. Translating it yields CASDGTSGRYEQYF.

The chain links TRBV24-1 to TRBJ1-4, with D perhaps TRBD1 (5 bases). Germline V gene data show CDR1 as KGHDR and CDR2 as SFDVKD. The V gene lost 2 bases and the J gene lost 8 bases, with 14 bases spanning the gap. This CDR3 has 15 amino acids. CDR3 DNA: TGTGCCACCAGTGATTCCCAGGGAGTAGGAGAAAAACTGTTTTTT. This codes for CATSDSQGVGEKLFF.

The V and J genes are TRBV30 and TRBJ1-4; the D gene is possibly TRBD1 (5 bases). The V end lost 4 bases, the J end lost 4 bases, and 10 bases lay between the germline ends. The length of the CDR3 is 13 residues. Germline V gene lookup returns CDR1 GTSNPN and CDR2 SVGIG (reference sequence). The CDR3 region is CAWNRQGNEKLFF. CDR3 nucleotide sequence: TGTGCCTGGAACCGGCAGGGTAATGAAAAACTGTTTTTT.

The gene calls are TRBV7-2 and TRBJ2-1; D remains unclear. Germline CDR1 reads SGHTA; CDR2 reads FQGNSA. The CDR3 is 15 residues long. Trimming removed 0 bases from V and 0 bases from J, with 6 bases in between. The CDR3, as DNA: TGTGCCAGCAGCTTAGCGAGAAACTCCTACAATGAGCAGTTCTTC. It encodes CASSLARNSYNEQFF.

In regard to this clone: Other DNA sequences from this sample encode an identical CDR3 as well. This chain connects TRBV5-4 to TRBJ2-2, with 8 bases lining up with TRBD1. V lost 4 bases, J lost 1 base, and 0 bases stayed unmatched. Germline CDR1 reads SGHNT; CDR2 reads YYREEE (reference sequence). CDR3 length equals 14 residues. CDR3 protein: CASSDRGNTGELFF. The CDR3 DNA is TGTGCCAGCAGCGACAGGGGGAACACCGGGGAGCTGTTTTTT.

V is TRBV7-6 and J is TRBJ2-3; 7 bases are a match to TRBD1. The CDR3 length is 16 residues. V shed 1 base and J 4 bases; nucleotides not matched to a gene: 8. Germline lookup yields CDR1 SGHVS and CDR2 FNYEAQ. The CDR3 sequence is CASSLVVQGSADTQYF. The CDR3, as DNA: TGTGCCAGCAGCTTAGTGGTACAGGGGAGTGCAGATACGCAGTATTTT.

This clone has only a few counts. The J gene is TRBJ1-2, the V gene TRBV5-6, with D uncertain. The length of the CDR3 is 14 residues. Germline lookup yields CDR1 SGHDT and CDR2 YYEEEE. V lost 0 bases and J lost 3, with 9 bases in between. CDR3 protein: CASSLAGSHYGYTF. The CDR3 DNA sequence: TGTGCCAGCAGCTTGGCCGGGAGCCACTATGGCTACACCTTC. Variable domain in full (rest from reference TRBV5-6 and TRBJ1-2): DAGVTQSPTHLIKTRGQQVTLRCSPKSGHDTVSWYQQALGQGPQFIFQYYEEEERQRGNFPDRFSGHQFPNYSSELNVNALLLGDSALYLCASSLAGSHYGYTFGSGTRLTVV.

The gene calls are TRBV3-1 (or the pseudogene TRBV3-2) and TRBJ1-3; tentative D call: TRBD1 (5 bases). CDR1 is LGHDT and CDR2 is YNNKEL in the germline V gene (reference sequence). Trimming pared 5 bases from V and 2 bases from J, leaving 19 bases between. The CDR3 totals 17 residues. The CDR3 region has the DNA TGTGCCAGCAGCGTTCGGACACCTAGGACCACTGGAAACACCATATATTTT. Translation: CASSVRTPRTTGNTIYF.

This clone was recorded a few times. The chain has TRBV6-2 or TRBV6-3 and TRBJ2-7; D is unresolved. V was clipped by 4 bases and J by 6 bases, with 7 bases between them. The CDR3 covers 11 residues. Germline V gene sequence: CDR1 MNHEY, CDR2 SVGEGT. The CDR3 sequence is CASSSVAEQYF. CDR3 nucleotide sequence: TGTGCCAGCAGTTCGGTTGCCGAGCAGTACTTC.